This T cell receptor beta chain was recorded in a study of T cell responses to AZD1222 COVID-19 vaccine. This CDR3 comprises 13 residues. V was trimmed by 8 bases and J by 1 base, leaving 11 bases between them. CDR1 WNHNN and CDR2 SYGVQD come from the germline V gene (reference sequence). As concerns this clone: Its target is not known.

The data were produced by immunoSEQ multiplex PCR, yet TCRdb's version contains in-frame clones alone and is incomplete. The table has about 70,000 clones, about 85% seen once. Study results and limitations: Donors were largely white British and mainly female; clonal diversity was possibly underestimated. Spike-specific TCR repertoires showed rising breadth and depth after two AZD1222 doses. The peak T cell response came first, and repertoires were sampled only after it. Seropositive at baseline were only a handful of AZD1222 recipients.

The sequences come from peripheral blood, collected on day 0 of AZD1222 vaccination. The source is an adult in good health. The chain uses TRBV10-1 and TRBJ1-1; no firm D call. The DNA for the CDR3 is TGCGCCAGCGGGAGGGTTGAGAACACTGAAGCTTTCTTT. Its translation is CASGRVENTEAFF.